This T cell receptor (beta chain) was recorded in a study of blood T cell repertoires in COVID-19. The overall study: COVID-19 samples collected from the United States, Italy and Spain covered acute and convalescent phases.

Clones were read by immunoSEQ multiplex PCR, and TCRdb kept only the in-frame ones, dropping some. The sample yields tens of thousands of clones, 82% seen once. Material for sequencing was peripheral blood. This receptor was identified in a woman aged 60-75 years with acute or convalescent COVID-19.

CDR3 sequence (DNA): TGCGCCAGCAGCCAAGATGGACAGACACCAACTAATGAAAAACTGTTTTTT. It yields the protein CASSQDGQTPTNEKLFF. The V and J genes are TRBV4-1 and TRBJ1-4; maybe TRBD1 (6 bases). The length of the CDR3 is 17 residues. Trimming removed 0 bases at V and 0 bases at J, with 11 bases between. Germline values: CDR1 MGHRA, CDR2 YSYEKL.